This T cell receptor beta chain was identified in a study of T cell responses to AZD1222 COVID-19 vaccine. CDR3 length: 11 amino acids. Trimming took off 0 bases at V and 8 bases at J, with 4 bases between the two ends. CDR1 and CDR2 (germline): SNHLY, FYNNEI. Profiling relied on immunoSEQ multiplex PCR, and the TCRdb table lists in-frame clones only, not all of them. This sample has roughly 150,000 clones, with around 89% found just once. General observations from the study: Targeting of unmutated variant regions was reportedly seen in nearly half of spike-specific TCRs. Donors skewed white British and female; clonal diversity was possibly underestimated.

A remark on this clone: Its antigen is undetermined. Other DNA sequences from this sample encode an identical CDR3 as well.

The J gene is TRBJ1-2, the V gene TRBV2; D remains unclear. The TCR sequence derives from an adult in good health. This specimen was peripheral blood, taken on day 0 of MenACWY control vaccination. The CDR3 sequence: CASSEALGYTF. CDR3 nucleotide sequence: TGTGCCAGCAGTGAAGCGTTGGGCTACACCTTC.